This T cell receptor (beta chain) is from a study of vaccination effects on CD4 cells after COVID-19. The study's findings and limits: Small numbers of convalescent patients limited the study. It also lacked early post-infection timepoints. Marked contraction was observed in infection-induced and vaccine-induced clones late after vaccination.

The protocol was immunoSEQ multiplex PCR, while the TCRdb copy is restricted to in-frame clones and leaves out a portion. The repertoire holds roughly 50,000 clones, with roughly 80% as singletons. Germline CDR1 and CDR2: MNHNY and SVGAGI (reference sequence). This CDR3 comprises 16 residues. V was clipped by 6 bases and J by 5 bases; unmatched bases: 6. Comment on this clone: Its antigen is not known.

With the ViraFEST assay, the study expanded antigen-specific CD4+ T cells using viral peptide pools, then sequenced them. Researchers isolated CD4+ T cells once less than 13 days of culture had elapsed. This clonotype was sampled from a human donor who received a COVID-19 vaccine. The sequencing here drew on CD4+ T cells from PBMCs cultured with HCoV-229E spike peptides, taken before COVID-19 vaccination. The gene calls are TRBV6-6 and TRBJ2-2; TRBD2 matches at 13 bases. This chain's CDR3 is CASSKLAGGFTGELFF. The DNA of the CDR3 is TGTGCCAGCAGCAAACTAGCGGGGGGGTTTACCGGGGAGCTGTTTTTT.